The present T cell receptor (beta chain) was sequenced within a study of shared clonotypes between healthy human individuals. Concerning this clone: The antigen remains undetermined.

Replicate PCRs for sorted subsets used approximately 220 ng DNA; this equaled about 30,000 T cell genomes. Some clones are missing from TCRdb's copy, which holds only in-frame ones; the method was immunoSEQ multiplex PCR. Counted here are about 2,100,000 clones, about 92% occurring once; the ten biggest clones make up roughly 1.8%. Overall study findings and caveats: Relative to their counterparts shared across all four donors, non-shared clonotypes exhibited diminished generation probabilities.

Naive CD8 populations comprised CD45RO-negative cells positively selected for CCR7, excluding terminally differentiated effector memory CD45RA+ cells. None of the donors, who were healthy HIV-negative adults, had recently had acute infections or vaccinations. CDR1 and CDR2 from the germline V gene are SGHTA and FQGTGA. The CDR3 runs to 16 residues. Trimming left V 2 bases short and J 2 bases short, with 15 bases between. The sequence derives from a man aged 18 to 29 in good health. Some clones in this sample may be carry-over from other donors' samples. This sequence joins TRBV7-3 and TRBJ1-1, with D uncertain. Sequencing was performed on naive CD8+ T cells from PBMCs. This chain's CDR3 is CASSLDGANGNTEAFF. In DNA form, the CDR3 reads TGTGCCAGCAGCTTAGATGGAGCCAACGGTAACACTGAAGCTTTCTTT.